A selection of T cell receptor beta chains follows, all from one sample in a study of cytomegalovirus exposure and HLA in healthy donors. TCRdb's table, derived via immunoSEQ multiplex PCR, lists solely in-frame clones and lacks some. The sample lists some 98,000 clones; 76% were seen once. Sequencing input: PBMCs. The receptors here all came from a man aged 35 to 55 in good health and CMV-seronegative. Both conserved end residues are part of each CDR3. A D gene is named only where the DNA matches it firmly. Some rows have no size entry. The others give once, few or many, or a class for an expanded clone.

>TRBJ1-4|-|TRBD1|TRBV9
CASSAVTGFNEKLFF
TGTGCCAGCAGCGCTGTGACAGGGTTTAATGAAAAACTGTTTTTT
>TRBJ2-7|few|-|TRBV19
CASSSPGYEQYF
TGTGCCAGTAGTTCCCCCGGCTACGAGCAGTACTTC
>TRBJ1-1|few|-|TRBV9
CASSATGHPNTEAFF
TGTGCCAGCAGCGCAACGGGACACCCGAACACTGAAGCTTTCTTT
>TRBJ1-1|few|-|TRBV28
CASSFKTGTEAFF
TGTGCCAGCAGTTTCAAGACGGGCACTGAAGCTTTCTTT
>TRBJ2-7|-|-|TRBV20-1
CSGHHNNEQYF
TGCAGTGGCCACCACAACAACGAGCAGTACTTC
>TRBJ2-1|-|-|TRBV28
CASSSGLPYSPEQFF
TGTGCCAGCAGTTCGGGACTCCCGTACAGTCCGGAGCAGTTCTTC
>TRBJ2-2|-|TRBD2|TRBV28
CASSSTRGGGTSGSSGRGELFF
TGTGCCAGCAGTTCCACCCGGGGCGGCGGGACTAGCGGGAGCAGTGGGAGAGGCGAGCTGTTTTTT
>TRBJ1-3|-|-|TRBV11-2
CASSLDLGSGNTIYF
TGTGCCAGCAGCTTAGATTTGGGGAGTGGAAACACCATATATTTT
>TRBJ2-1|-|TRBD2|TRBV28
CASSLQFLAGADNEQFF
TGTGCCAGCAGTTTACAATTTCTAGCGGGAGCGGACAATGAGCAGTTCTTC
>TRBJ2-2|-|TRBD1|TRBV29-1
CSGRWGQGKTGELFF
TGCAGCGGGCGATGGGGACAGGGAAAAACCGGGGAGCTGTTTTTT
>TRBJ2-3|once|-|TRBV7-9
CASSLGSSSGTDTQYF
TGTGCCAGCAGCTTAGGTTCGTCTAGCGGCACAGATACGCAGTATTTT
>TRBJ1-2|-|-|TRBV7-9
CSSSLVRRANGYTF
TGTTCCAGCAGCTTAGTCAGGAGGGCCAATGGCTACACCTTC
>TRBJ1-1|-|-|TRBV20-1
CSARDSFEAFF
TGCAGTGCTAGAGATTCATTCGAAGCTTTCTTT
>TRBJ1-1|-|TRBD1|TRBV7-9
CASSPGQGRHTEAFF
TGTGCCAGCAGCCCGGGACAGGGAAGGCACACTGAAGCTTTCTTT
>TRBJ2-7|-|TRBD1|TRBV7-9
CASSLWTGGSYEQYF
TGTGCCAGCAGCTTATGGACAGGGGGCTCCTACGAGCAGTACTTC
>TRBJ1-2|-|TRBD1|TRBV5-1
CASSGQGVNYGYTF
TGCGCCAGCAGCGGACAGGGGGTGAACTATGGCTACACCTTC
>TRBJ2-1|-|-|TRBV19
CASVGTTNNEQFF
TGTGCCAGTGTAGGTACCACTAACAATGAGCAGTTCTTC
>TRBJ2-2|-|-|TRBV5-1
CASSLGQPNTGELFF
TGCGCCAGCAGTCTGGGGCAGCCGAACACCGGGGAGCTGTTTTTT
>TRBJ2-2|-|TRBD2|TRBV5-4
CASSAGLAGAGGELFF
TGTGCCAGCAGCGCGGGACTAGCGGGGGCAGGCGGGGAGCTGTTTTTT
>TRBJ2-5|-|-|TRBV19
CASSIVQGEETQYF
TGTGCCAGTAGTATAGTCCAGGGCGAAGAGACCCAGTACTTC
>TRBJ2-2|-|-|TRBV7-7
CASSSRTGGTGELFF
TGTGCCAGCAGCTCCCGGACAGGAGGGACCGGGGAGCTGTTTTTT
>TRBJ1-2|once|TRBD1|TRBV30
CAWSNHRGGYGYTF
TGTGCCTGGAGTAACCACAGGGGCGGGTATGGCTACACCTTC
>TRBJ1-1|-|TRBD1|TRBV6-1
CASIQPGGTEAFF
TGTGCCAGCATCCAACCAGGGGGCACTGAAGCTTTCTTT
>TRBJ2-5|few|-|TRBV5-1
CASSYQGSQETQYF
TGCGCCAGCAGCTACCAGGGTAGCCAAGAGACCCAGTACTTC
>TRBJ1-1|-|TRBD1|TRBV7-9
CASSLGRGLYTEAFF
TGTGCCAGCAGCTTAGGCAGGGGGCTCTACACTGAAGCTTTCTTT
>TRBJ2-1|-|TRBD2|TRBV6-6
CASSRLAGGVNEQFF
TGTGCCAGCAGCCGACTAGCGGGAGGAGTCAATGAGCAGTTCTTC
>TRBJ2-3|-|TRBD1|TRBV10-3
CAISESTGGHTQYF
TGTGCCATCAGTGAGTCGACAGGGGGACATACGCAGTATTTT
>TRBJ2-1|-|TRBD1|TRBV5-1
CASSLRAGTGDNEQFF
TGCGCCAGCAGCCTACGGGCCGGGACAGGTGACAATGAGCAGTTCTTC
>TRBJ2-3|-|TRBD2|TRBV7-6
CASSQLAPSTDTQYF
TGTGCCAGCAGTCAACTAGCGCCTAGCACAGATACGCAGTATTTT
>TRBJ2-3|few|-|TRBV6-5
CASTWRGTDTQYF
TGTGCCAGCACGTGGAGGGGCACAGATACGCAGTATTTT
>TRBJ2-7|-|-|TRBV6-6
CASRTEEAGRGYEQYF
TGTGCCAGCCGGACAGAGGAGGCAGGGAGGGGATACGAGCAGTACTTC
>TRBJ2-2|-|-|TRBV7-9
CSSSPVDYQGTGELFF
TGTTCCAGCAGCCCCGTGGACTACCAAGGGACCGGGGAGCTGTTTTTT
>TRBJ2-2|few|TRBD2|TRBV4-2
CASSLPSGVSTGELFF
TGTGCCAGCAGCCTTCCCAGCGGGGTCAGCACCGGGGAGCTGTTTTTT
>TRBJ1-5|-|-|TRBV28
CASSGTRNQPQHF
TGTGCCAGCAGTGGGACAAGGAATCAGCCCCAGCATTTT
>TRBJ2-7|few|TRBD1|TRBV7-9
CASSAGTESNEQYF
TGTGCCAGCAGCGCCGGGACAGAGAGTAACGAGCAGTACTTC
>TRBJ1-1|-|-|TRBV15
CATSREEVLNTEAFF
TGTGCCACCAGCAGAGAAGAGGTCTTGAACACTGAAGCTTTCTTT
>TRBJ2-1|-|TRBD2|TRBV5-1
CASSSGRGSYNEQFF
TGCGCCAGCAGCAGCGGGAGGGGATCCTACAATGAGCAGTTCTTC
>TRBJ1-2|few|TRBD1|TRBV6-5
CASSYSRTGGGYGYTF
TGTGCCAGCAGTTACTCCCGGACAGGGGGAGGCTATGGCTACACCTTC
>TRBJ2-7|once|-|TRBV27
CASSLIEGEQYF
TGTGCCAGCAGTTTAATCGAGGGCGAGCAGTACTTC
>TRBJ2-3|-|-|TRBV13
CASSLGRATDTQYF
TGTGCCAGCAGCTTAGGCAGGGCCACAGATACGCAGTATTTT
>TRBJ1-1|few|TRBD1|TRBV5-1
CASSFELTGRTEAFF
TGCGCCAGCAGCTTTGAGTTGACAGGGCGGACTGAAGCTTTCTTT
>TRBJ2-7|-|-|TRBV7-6
CASSVGENPPTYEQYF
TGTGCCAGCAGCGTAGGAGAAAACCCTCCGACCTACGAGCAGTACTTC
>TRBJ2-3|-|-|TRBV4-1
CASSPLANQSRGRDTQYF
TGCGCCAGCAGCCCCCTAGCCAATCAGTCTCGAGGGCGAGATACGCAGTATTTT
>TRBJ2-5|-|-|TRBV4-1
CASSQDSDQTQYF
TGCGCCAGCAGCCAAGATAGTGATCAAACCCAGTACTTC
>TRBJ2-3|-|TRBD1|TRBV5-6
CASSSWTGRNTDTQYF
TGTGCCAGCAGCTCCTGGACAGGCCGAAACACAGATACGCAGTATTTT
>TRBJ2-7|-|TRBD2|TRBV5-1
CASSFGTGGLEQYF
TGCGCCAGCAGCTTTGGGACGGGAGGCCTGGAGCAGTACTTC
>TRBJ2-7|-|-|TRBV9
CASSPPDRQPYEQYF
TGTGCCAGCAGCCCCCCAGACAGGCAGCCCTACGAGCAGTACTTC
>TRBJ1-4|-|-|TRBV6-5
CASSYKPRDEKLFF
TGTGCCAGCAGTTACAAGCCGCGGGATGAAAAACTGTTTTTT
>TRBJ1-5|-|-|TRBV2
CASSVGWNSNQPQHF
TGTGCCAGCAGTGTGGGCTGGAATAGCAATCAGCCCCAGCATTTT
>TRBJ1-3|-|-|TRBV7-9
CASSLGGPHSGNTIYF
TGTGCCAGCAGCTTAGGCGGGCCACACTCTGGAAACACCATATATTTT
>TRBJ2-7|-|TRBD1|TRBV5-1
CASSLRGDRDYEQYF
TGCGCCAGCAGCTTAAGGGGGGACAGGGACTACGAGCAGTACTTC
>TRBJ2-1|-|TRBD1|TRBV19
CASTSSPGQGNYNEQFF
TGTGCCAGTACCTCCTCACCGGGACAGGGTAACTACAATGAGCAGTTCTTC
>TRBJ1-4|-|-|TRBV10-3
CAISQYQGGRGEKLFF
TGTGCCATCAGCCAATATCAGGGCGGCCGAGGAGAAAAACTGTTTTTT
>TRBJ2-3|-|TRBD1|TRBV28
CASSPGQTTWRSTDTQYF
TGTGCCAGCAGCCCGGGACAGACCACGTGGAGGAGCACAGATACGCAGTATTTT
>TRBJ2-7|-|-|TRBV7-2
CASSLEEATLEQYF
TGTGCCAGCAGCTTAGAGGAGGCTACTCTCGAGCAGTACTTC
>TRBJ2-7|-|-|TRBV7-2
CASSLAHGRYEQYF
TGTGCCAGCAGCTTAGCGCACGGGAGATACGAGCAGTACTTC
>TRBJ2-1|-|TRBD2|TRBV7-9
CASSAHRVAGIHNEQFF
TGTGCCAGCAGCGCCCACCGGGTAGCGGGGATACACAATGAGCAGTTCTTC
>TRBJ1-1|-|TRBD1|TRBV9
CASSAGQGWTEAFF
TGTGCCAGCAGCGCCGGACAGGGGTGGACTGAAGCTTTCTTT
>TRBJ2-3|-|TRBD1|TRBV5-8
CASSKLVAAGGQYF
TGTGCCAGCAGCAAATTGGTCGCGGCAGGGGGGCAGTATTTT